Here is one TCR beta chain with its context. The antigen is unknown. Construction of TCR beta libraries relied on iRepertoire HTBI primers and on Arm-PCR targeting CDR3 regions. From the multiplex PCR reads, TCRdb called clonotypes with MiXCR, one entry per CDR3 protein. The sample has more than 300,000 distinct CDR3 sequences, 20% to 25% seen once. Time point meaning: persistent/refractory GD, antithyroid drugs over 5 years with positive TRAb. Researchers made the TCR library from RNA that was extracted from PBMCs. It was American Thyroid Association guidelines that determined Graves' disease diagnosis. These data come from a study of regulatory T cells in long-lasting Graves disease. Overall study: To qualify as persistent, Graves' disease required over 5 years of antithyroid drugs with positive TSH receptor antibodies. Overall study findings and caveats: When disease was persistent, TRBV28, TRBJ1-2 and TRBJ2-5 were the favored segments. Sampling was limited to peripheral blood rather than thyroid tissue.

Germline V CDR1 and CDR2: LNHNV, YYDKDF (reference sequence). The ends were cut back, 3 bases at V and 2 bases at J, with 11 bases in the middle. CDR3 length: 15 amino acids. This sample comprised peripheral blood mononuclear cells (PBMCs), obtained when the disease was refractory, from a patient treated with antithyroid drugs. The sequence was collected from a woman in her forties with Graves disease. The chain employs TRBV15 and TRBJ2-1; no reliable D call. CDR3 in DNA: TGTGCCACCAGCAGGGGGTTAGATCCCTACAATGAGCAGTTCTTC. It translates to CATSRGLDPYNEQFF.